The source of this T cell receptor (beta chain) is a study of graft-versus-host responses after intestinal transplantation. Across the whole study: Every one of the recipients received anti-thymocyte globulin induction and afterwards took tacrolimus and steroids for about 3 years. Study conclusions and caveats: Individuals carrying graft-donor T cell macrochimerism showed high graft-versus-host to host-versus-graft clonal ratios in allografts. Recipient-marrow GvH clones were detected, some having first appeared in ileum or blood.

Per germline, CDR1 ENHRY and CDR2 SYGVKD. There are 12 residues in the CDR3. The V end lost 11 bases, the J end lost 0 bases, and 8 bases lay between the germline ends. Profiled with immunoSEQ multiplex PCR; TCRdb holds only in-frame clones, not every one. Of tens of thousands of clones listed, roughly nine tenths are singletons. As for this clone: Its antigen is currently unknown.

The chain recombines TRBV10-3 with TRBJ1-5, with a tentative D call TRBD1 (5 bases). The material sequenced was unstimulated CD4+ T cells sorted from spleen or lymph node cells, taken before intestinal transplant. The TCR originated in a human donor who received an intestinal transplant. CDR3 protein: CAATDSNQPQHF. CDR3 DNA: TGTGCCGCGACAGATAGCAATCAGCCCCAGCATTTT.